The rows below give T cell receptor beta chains drawn from one sample of a study of blood T cell repertoires in COVID-19. Produced via immunoSEQ multiplex PCR; TCRdb's table is partial and in-frame only. Of some 200,000 clones in the sample, 85% to 90% were seen once. Sequences were obtained from peripheral blood. The receptors derive from a woman aged 55-75 years with COVID-19, enrolled during active disease. Each CDR3 is given with its conserved first and last residue. The D gene is left open where the match is weak. Clone size appears in some rows only: once, few, many, or a class for an expanded clone.

d_gene: TRBD2; abundance: -; j_gene: TRBJ2-3; v_gene: TRBV6-4; CDR3nt: TGTGCCAGCAGTGATAGCGGGGCCACAGATACGCAGTATTTT; CDR3aa: CASSDSGATDTQYF
d_gene: -; abundance: -; j_gene: TRBJ2-7; v_gene: TRBV20-1; CDR3nt: TGCAGTGCTAAAATCGGCTACGAGCAGTACTTC; CDR3aa: CSAKIGYEQYF
d_gene: -; abundance: -; j_gene: TRBJ2-1; v_gene: TRBV6-6; CDR3nt: TGTGCCAGCAGTTACTCGGTGCAGGGCTCCTACAATGAGCAGTTCTTC; CDR3aa: CASSYSVQGSYNEQFF
d_gene: -; abundance: few; j_gene: TRBJ1-2; v_gene: TRBV3-1/TRBV3-2; CDR3nt: TGTGCCAGCAGCCAACCCGGGATCATCCTGGGGAACTATGGCTACACCTTC; CDR3aa: CASSQPGIILGNYGYTF
d_gene: TRBD1; abundance: -; j_gene: TRBJ1-2; v_gene: TRBV7-2; CDR3nt: TGTGCCAGCAGCTTAGGAGGGGCAGGGGGGTATGGCTACACCTTC; CDR3aa: CASSLGGAGGYGYTF
d_gene: -; abundance: -; j_gene: TRBJ1-2; v_gene: TRBV15; CDR3nt: TGTGCCACCAGCAGGGGACTTAACTATGGCTACACCTTC; CDR3aa: CATSRGLNYGYTF
d_gene: TRBD1; abundance: -; j_gene: TRBJ1-1; v_gene: TRBV5-4; CDR3nt: TGTGCCAGCAGCTTGGTTCAGGGGGCGGGCACTGAAGCTTTCTTT; CDR3aa: CASSLVQGAGTEAFF
d_gene: TRBD1; abundance: -; j_gene: TRBJ1-2; v_gene: TRBV7-3; CDR3nt: TGTGCCAGCAGCCCAACAGGGGGCGAAGACTATGGCTACACCTTC; CDR3aa: CASSPTGGEDYGYTF
d_gene: TRBD1; abundance: -; j_gene: TRBJ1-2; v_gene: TRBV7-2; CDR3nt: TGTGCCAGCAGTTTTACAGGACAGGGCTATGGCTACACCTTC; CDR3aa: CASSFTGQGYGYTF
d_gene: TRBD2; abundance: -; j_gene: TRBJ2-7; v_gene: TRBV5-1; CDR3nt: TGCGCCAGCAGCCCCTCCCTAGCGGGAGGATCCTACGAGCAGTACTTC; CDR3aa: CASSPSLAGGSYEQYF
d_gene: -; abundance: -; j_gene: TRBJ2-3; v_gene: TRBV2; CDR3nt: TGTGCCAGCAGTACTACAGATACGCAGTATTTT; CDR3aa: CASSTTDTQYF
d_gene: -; abundance: -; j_gene: TRBJ2-1; v_gene: TRBV6-2/TRBV6-3; CDR3nt: TGTGCCAGCAGCACGCCCAGATGGAATGAGCAGTTCTTC; CDR3aa: CASSTPRWNEQFF
d_gene: TRBD1; abundance: -; j_gene: TRBJ1-1; v_gene: TRBV5-8; CDR3nt: TGTGCCAGCAGCTTGTATTCAGGGGGCGGCACTGAAGCTTTCTTT; CDR3aa: CASSLYSGGGTEAFF
d_gene: -; abundance: -; j_gene: TRBJ1-2; v_gene: TRBV7-8; CDR3nt: TGTGCCAGCAGCCCCCGTGAGGGCAACTATGGCTACACCTTC; CDR3aa: CASSPREGNYGYTF
d_gene: TRBD2; abundance: -; j_gene: TRBJ2-5; v_gene: TRBV6-4; CDR3nt: TGTGCCAGCAGTAGACTAGCGGGAGAAGAGACCCAGTACTTC; CDR3aa: CASSRLAGEETQYF
d_gene: TRBD1; abundance: -; j_gene: TRBJ2-7; v_gene: TRBV13; CDR3nt: TGTGCCAGCACCTCTTGGACAGGGACGGGCGAGCAGTACTTC; CDR3aa: CASTSWTGTGEQYF
d_gene: -; abundance: -; j_gene: TRBJ1-5; v_gene: TRBV7-2; CDR3nt: TGTGCCAGCAGCTTCCCCCTGAGGCAGCCCCAGCATTTT; CDR3aa: CASSFPLRQPQHF
d_gene: TRBD2; abundance: -; j_gene: TRBJ2-7; v_gene: TRBV5-4; CDR3nt: TGTGCCAGCAGCTTGGCCGGGGCTAGCGGGAGCGCTACTGGCTCCTACGAGCAGTACTTC; CDR3aa: CASSLAGASGSATGSYEQYF
d_gene: TRBD1; abundance: -; j_gene: TRBJ1-2; v_gene: TRBV19; CDR3nt: TGTGCCAGTAGTAGGACAGGGGAGGTTAGATATGGCTACACCTTC; CDR3aa: CASSRTGEVRYGYTF
d_gene: TRBD1; abundance: -; j_gene: TRBJ1-1; v_gene: TRBV5-4; CDR3nt: TGTGCCAGCAGCTTCCCACAGGGGGAGAACACTGAAGCTTTCTTT; CDR3aa: CASSFPQGENTEAFF
d_gene: -; abundance: -; j_gene: TRBJ2-7; v_gene: TRBV19; CDR3nt: TGTGCCAGTAGTACCGTCGGGAGAGGGGAGCAGTACTTC; CDR3aa: CASSTVGRGEQYF
d_gene: -; abundance: -; j_gene: TRBJ2-5; v_gene: TRBV28; CDR3nt: TGTGCCAGCAGCCCTACTGGGCGTAGAGAGACCCAGTACTTC; CDR3aa: CASSPTGRRETQYF
d_gene: TRBD2; abundance: -; j_gene: TRBJ2-6; v_gene: TRBV5-1; CDR3nt: TGCGCCAGCAGCTTGGAGGGTAGCGGGGCCCCTCTCTCTGGGGCCAACGTCCTGACTTTC; CDR3aa: CASSLEGSGAPLSGANVLTF
d_gene: -; abundance: -; j_gene: TRBJ2-7; v_gene: TRBV14; CDR3nt: TGTGCCAGCAGCCAAGGACAGGCCTCGGAGCAGTACTTC; CDR3aa: CASSQGQASEQYF
d_gene: -; abundance: -; j_gene: TRBJ2-7; v_gene: TRBV5-1; CDR3nt: TGCGCCAGCAGCTTATCCGGGAGTATTGTCGAGCAGTACTTC; CDR3aa: CASSLSGSIVEQYF
d_gene: TRBD2; abundance: -; j_gene: TRBJ2-3; v_gene: TRBV7-3; CDR3nt: TGTGCCAGTAATAGCGGGAGCTCAACAGATACGCAGTATTTT; CDR3aa: CASNSGSSTDTQYF
d_gene: -; abundance: -; j_gene: TRBJ1-2; v_gene: TRBV19; CDR3nt: TGTGCCAGTCAGAGGGACTATGGCTACACCTTC; CDR3aa: CASQRDYGYTF
d_gene: -; abundance: -; j_gene: TRBJ2-7; v_gene: TRBV2; CDR3nt: TGTGCCAGCAGAGCGGGTCCATACCCCTACGAGCAGTACTTC; CDR3aa: CASRAGPYPYEQYF
d_gene: -; abundance: -; j_gene: TRBJ1-2; v_gene: TRBV7-2; CDR3nt: TGTGCCAGCAGCTTAGCGGCGCGGGTTTATGGCTACACCTTC; CDR3aa: CASSLAARVYGYTF
d_gene: -; abundance: -; j_gene: TRBJ2-5; v_gene: TRBV21-1; CDR3nt: TGTGCCAGCAGCAAAGACAGACCATGGGCCCAAGAGACCCAGTACTTC; CDR3aa: CASSKDRPWAQETQYF
d_gene: TRBD1; abundance: -; j_gene: TRBJ1-1; v_gene: TRBV19; CDR3nt: TGTGCCAGTAGTTCCCATAGGGGGCTGTACACTGAAGCTTTCTTT; CDR3aa: CASSSHRGLYTEAFF
d_gene: -; abundance: -; j_gene: TRBJ1-1; v_gene: TRBV18; CDR3nt: TGTGCCAGCTCACCTCTCCCGAACACTGAAGCTTTCTTT; CDR3aa: CASSPLPNTEAFF
d_gene: -; abundance: -; j_gene: TRBJ1-1; v_gene: TRBV3-1/TRBV3-2; CDR3nt: TGTGCCAGCAGCCAAGTTCGCGGGACTGAAGCTTTCTTT; CDR3aa: CASSQVRGTEAFF
d_gene: -; abundance: -; j_gene: TRBJ2-7; v_gene: TRBV21-1; CDR3nt: TGTGCCAGCAGCAATTTTTGGGACAGGTTTTACGAGCAGTACTTC; CDR3aa: CASSNFWDRFYEQYF
d_gene: -; abundance: -; j_gene: TRBJ2-7; v_gene: TRBV6-6; CDR3nt: TGTGCCAGCAGTTACTGGCCAGGACAGGGAGGGGAGCAGTACTTC; CDR3aa: CASSYWPGQGGEQYF
d_gene: TRBD2; abundance: -; j_gene: TRBJ2-1; v_gene: TRBV5-1; CDR3nt: TGCGCCAGCAGACGTGGACTAGCGGGATCCTACAATGAGCAGTTCTTC; CDR3aa: CASRRGLAGSYNEQFF
d_gene: -; abundance: -; j_gene: TRBJ2-7; v_gene: TRBV28; CDR3nt: TGTGCCAGCAGTAAGGGGCTCTCCTACGAGCAGTACTTC; CDR3aa: CASSKGLSYEQYF
d_gene: -; abundance: -; j_gene: TRBJ2-7; v_gene: TRBV29-1; CDR3nt: TGCAGCGTTGAACTGGGCTCACCCCACGAGCAGTACTTC; CDR3aa: CSVELGSPHEQYF
d_gene: -; abundance: -; j_gene: TRBJ1-1; v_gene: TRBV18; CDR3nt: TGTGCCAGCTCACAAACAGATCTGAACACTGAAGCTTTCTTT; CDR3aa: CASSQTDLNTEAFF
d_gene: TRBD1; abundance: -; j_gene: TRBJ1-3; v_gene: TRBV27; CDR3nt: TGTGCCAGCAGGGACAGGGGGTTCTCTGGAAACACCATATATTTT; CDR3aa: CASRDRGFSGNTIYF
d_gene: -; abundance: -; j_gene: TRBJ1-5; v_gene: TRBV24-1; CDR3nt: TGTGCCACCAGTGACACAGGGTCTAGCAATCAGCCCCAGCATTTT; CDR3aa: CATSDTGSSNQPQHF
d_gene: TRBD2; abundance: -; j_gene: TRBJ2-1; v_gene: TRBV6-5; CDR3nt: TGTGCCAGCAGTTCCGAGCTAGCGGGAGTGAGAGAGCAGTTCTTC; CDR3aa: CASSSELAGVREQFF
d_gene: TRBD2; abundance: -; j_gene: TRBJ2-3; v_gene: TRBV24-1; CDR3nt: TGTGCCACCAGTGACTTACTGAGCGGGACTAGCACAGATACGCAGTATTTT; CDR3aa: CATSDLLSGTSTDTQYF
d_gene: TRBD1; abundance: -; j_gene: TRBJ1-3; v_gene: TRBV18; CDR3nt: TGTGCCAGCTCACCCCTACGACAGGGGGACTCTGGAAACACCATATATTTT; CDR3aa: CASSPLRQGDSGNTIYF
d_gene: -; abundance: -; j_gene: TRBJ2-7; v_gene: TRBV30; CDR3nt: TGTGCCTGGAGGGGACTCCGGGACAGTCCCTACGAGCAGTACTTC; CDR3aa: CAWRGLRDSPYEQYF
d_gene: TRBD2; abundance: -; j_gene: TRBJ2-1; v_gene: TRBV9; CDR3nt: TGTGCCAGCAGCGTGGAACTAGCGGGGTACAATGAGCAGTTCTTC; CDR3aa: CASSVELAGYNEQFF
d_gene: -; abundance: -; j_gene: TRBJ1-2; v_gene: TRBV6-5; CDR3nt: TGTGCCAGCAGATCGAGTTATGGCTACACCTTC; CDR3aa: CASRSSYGYTF
d_gene: TRBD2; abundance: -; j_gene: TRBJ2-7; v_gene: TRBV18; CDR3nt: TGTGCCAGCTCACCAAGTAGCGGGAGGGCCAGTGGCTACGAGCAGTACTTC; CDR3aa: CASSPSSGRASGYEQYF
d_gene: -; abundance: -; j_gene: TRBJ1-6; v_gene: TRBV4-3; CDR3nt: TGCGCCAGCAGCCAGCAGCAGGGGTATAATTCACCCCTCCACTTT; CDR3aa: CASSQQQGYNSPLHF
d_gene: TRBD2; abundance: -; j_gene: TRBJ2-7; v_gene: TRBV5-1; CDR3nt: TGCGCCAGCAGCTTGGGTGTAGGACTAGACTCCGAGCAGTACTTC; CDR3aa: CASSLGVGLDSEQYF
d_gene: TRBD2; abundance: -; j_gene: TRBJ2-1; v_gene: TRBV5-4; CDR3nt: TGTGCCAGCAGGTCCACTAGCGGGAGATCCTTTCTTTACAATGAGCAGTTCTTC; CDR3aa: CASRSTSGRSFLYNEQFF
d_gene: -; abundance: once; j_gene: TRBJ1-4; v_gene: TRBV30; CDR3nt: TGTGCCTGGAGTGTAAGGCAGGGGCATCTGTTTTTT; CDR3aa: CAWSVRQGHLFF
d_gene: -; abundance: -; j_gene: TRBJ2-5; v_gene: TRBV19; CDR3nt: TGTGCCAGTAGTATGTCAGGGGTAGAGACCCAGTACTTC; CDR3aa: CASSMSGVETQYF